Below are 21 T cell receptor beta chains sequenced from a single sample in a study of blood T cell repertoires in COVID-19. Only in-frame clones appear in the TCRdb table, and some are missing; sequencing was by immunoSEQ multiplex PCR. In the table there are more than 110,000 clones, around 86% of which are singletons. Sequencing was performed on peripheral blood. These receptor sequences come from a woman at least 80 years old with acute or convalescent COVID-19.

J is TRBJ2-1 and V is TRBV12-3 or TRBV12-4, with D possibly being TRBD2 (5 bases). The V end lost 1 base, the J end lost 4 bases, and 5 bases lay between the germline ends. The length of the CDR3 is 13 residues. The CDR3 sequence is CASSLGGYNEQFF. The CDR3 DNA reads TGTGCCAGCAGTTTAGGCGGGTACAATGAGCAGTTCTTC.

The chain has TRBV7-8 and TRBJ1-5; TRBD1 agrees at 8 bases. V shed 2 bases and J 2 bases; nucleotides not matched to a gene: 5. CDR3 length equals 16 residues. From germline, CDR1 is SGHVS and CDR2 FQNEAQ. CDR3 region: CASSLRDRGGNQPQHF. The CDR3 bases are TGTGCCAGCAGCTTAAGAGACAGGGGTGGCAATCAGCCCCAGCATTTT.

The J gene is TRBJ2-7, the V gene TRBV7-6; D unclear. Germline V CDR1 and CDR2: SGHVS, FNYEAQ. The CDR3 length is 11 residues. Trimming shortened V by 2 bases and J by 4 bases, and 3 bases separated the two germline ends. The CDR3 DNA follows: TGTGCCAGCAGCTTACATTACGAGCAGTACTTC. Encoded protein: CASSLHYEQYF.

This chain joins TRBV27 and TRBJ2-5, with 9 bases matching TRBD1. Germline V gives CDR1 MNHEY, CDR2 SMNVEV (reference sequence). This CDR3 comprises 16 residues. V dropped 4 bases and J dropped 5; count of bases not matched to a gene: 11. CDR3 sequence: CASSSPGTGWRETQYF. CDR3 sequence (DNA): TGTGCCAGCAGTTCCCCCGGGACAGGGTGGAGGGAGACCCAGTACTTC.

In DNA form, the CDR3 reads TGTGCCAGCAGTCCGTGGGAGCAGCCCCAGCATTTT. It yields the protein CASSPWEQPQHF. This chain joins TRBV6-5 and TRBJ1-5; D ambiguous. Germline V gene lookup returns CDR1 MNHEY and CDR2 SVGAGI. The CDR3 has 12 amino acids. Trimming stripped 5 bases from V and 7 bases from J, with 9 bases between.

The rearrangement uses TRBV5-1 and TRBJ1-1; tentatively, D is TRBD1 (5 bases). Germline V gives CDR1 SGHRS, CDR2 YFSETQ. Between the trimmed V and J ends, which lost 3 bases and 5 bases, there was a span of 11 bases. The CDR3 is made up of 13 amino acids. CDR3 region: CASSYQQETEAFF. CDR3 DNA sequence: TGCGCCAGCAGCTATCAACAGGAAACTGAAGCTTTCTTT.

This chain links TRBV20-1 with TRBJ1-2; TRBD1 matches 7 bases. Trimming cost V 3 bases and J 7 bases; bases outside gene matches: 5. The CDR3 sequence is 12 residues long. Germline V CDR1 and CDR2: DFQATT, SNEGSKA (reference sequence). CDR3 bases: TGCAGTGCTAGTACCAGGGACAGTGGCTACACCTTC. This sequence encodes CSASTRDSGYTF.

There are a few counts of this clone. The chain joins TRBV11-2 to TRBJ1-2, with 10 bases identical to TRBD1. The junction had 16 bases not matched to a gene; V was cut back by 6 bases and J by 6 bases. CDR3 length equals 17 residues. CDR1 is SGHAT and CDR2 is FQNNGV in the germline V gene. CDR3 nucleotides: TGTGCCAGCAGAGGTAAAAAAACCGGGACAGGGGTTGATGGCTACACCTTC. It specifies CASRGKKTGTGVDGYTF.

This clone is a singleton in its sample. This chain joins TRBV2 and TRBJ1-3; 7 bases align to TRBD1. V lost 6 bases, J lost 9 bases, and 8 bases stayed unmatched. The CDR3 is made up of 13 amino acids. Germline CDR1 is SNHLY and CDR2 is FYNNEI. CDR3 sequence (DNA): TGTGCCAGCAGACAGGGGACCCATACCACCATATATTTT. Translated, it gives CASRQGTHTTIYF.

V is TRBV29-1 and J is TRBJ1-2; tentatively, D is TRBD1 (6 bases). This CDR3 region has 12 residues. CDR1 is SQVTM, CDR2 ANQGSEA, per germline. Trimming stripped 4 bases from V and 4 bases from J, with 10 bases between. CDR3 sequence reads: CSVGDRFYGYTF. CDR3 sequence (DNA): TGCAGCGTTGGCGACAGGTTCTATGGCTACACCTTC.

The sample holds a few counts of this clone. The rearrangement links TRBV28 to TRBJ1-5; 7 bases are shared with TRBD1. The CDR3 runs 14 residues. The V gene's germline CDR1 is MDHEN and CDR2 SYDVKM. Trimming at V came to 6 bases and at J to 4 bases, leaving 6 bases not matched to a gene. The CDR3 nucleotides read TGTGCCAGCAGACGACAGGGTAGGAATCAGCCCCAGCATTTT. Residues: CASRRQGRNQPQHF.

The chain couples TRBV13 to TRBJ2-3; weak D call: TRBD2 (6 bases). The length of the CDR3 is 15 residues. CDR1 and CDR2 (germline): PRHDT, FYEKMQ (reference sequence). V was trimmed by 5 bases and J by 7 bases, leaving 19 bases between them. CDR3 sequence reads: CASSPGTPPGYTQYF. The CDR3 bases are TGTGCCAGCAGCCCTGGGACTCCCCCAGGGTATACGCAGTATTTT.

This chain uses TRBV5-1 with TRBJ2-2; 7 bases map to TRBD1. Germline V gene lookup returns CDR1 SGHRS and CDR2 YFSETQ. This CDR3 is 14 amino acids long. V shed 7 bases, J shed 2 bases, and the junction held 5 bases outside the gene matches. CDR3 nucleotide sequence: TGCGCCAGCGGGACAGACATAAACACCGGGGAGCTGTTTTTT. Translation gives CASGTDINTGELFF.

V is TRBV19 and J is TRBJ2-1; D gene unclear. V lost 3 bases, J lost 4 bases, and 13 bases lay in between. In germline, CDR1 is LNHDA, CDR2 SQIVND (reference sequence). The CDR3 extends over 15 amino acids. As DNA, the CDR3 is TGTGCCAGTAGTATCGGAGCGAAAAAATACAATGAGCAGTTCTTC. This gives the protein CASSIGAKKYNEQFF. Supplemented by reference TRBV19 and TRBJ2-1, the full variable domain reads DGGITQSPKYLFRKEGQNVTLSCEQNLNHDAMYWYRQDPGQGLRLIYYSQIVNDFQKGDIAEGYSVSREKKESFPLTVTSAQKNPTAFYLCASSIGAKKYNEQFFGPGTRLTVL.

This chain joins TRBV28 and TRBJ2-7; D gene unclear. The ends were cut back, 1 base at V and 2 bases at J, with 15 bases in the middle. The germline gives CDR1 MDHEN, CDR2 SYDVKM. The CDR3 is 16 residues long. CDR3 DNA sequence: TGTGCCAGCAGTTTATCTTGGGTCCAGGTTCCCTACGAGCAGTACTTC. Translating it yields CASSLSWVQVPYEQYF.

In its sample, this clone was seen a few times. The chain links TRBV19 to TRBJ1-1; D call uncertain. With 2 bases removed from V and 5 bases from J, the gap between germline ends came to 15 bases. The CDR3 extends over 15 amino acids. Per the germline V gene, CDR1 is LNHDA and CDR2 is SQIVND (reference sequence). CDR3 bases: TGTGCCAGTAGTATACAGGTTTCCCTTTGGACTGAAGCTTTCTTT. It encodes CASSIQVSLWTEAFF.

With regard to this clone: In the same sample, other DNA sequences code for this CDR3. The chain uses TRBV5-1 and TRBJ2-2, with TRBD2 as a possible D gene (5 bases). V lost 4 bases, J lost 4 bases, and 8 bases lay in between. Germline assignment: CDR1 SGHRS and CDR2 YFSETQ. This CDR3 comprises 13 residues. In DNA form, the CDR3 reads TGCGCCAGCAGCCCCCGGGGCACCGGGGAGCTGTTTTTT. Translation gives CASSPRGTGELFF.

The CDR3 here is CASSITAKNRDGYTF. The CDR3 bases are TGTGCCAGCAGCATAACCGCAAAAAACAGAGATGGCTACACCTTC. The gene calls are TRBV7-9 and TRBJ1-2; D call uncertain. Germline values: CDR1 SEHNR, CDR2 FQNEAQ (reference sequence). Between the trimmed V and J ends, which lost 5 bases and 6 bases, there was a span of 19 bases. The length of the CDR3 is 15 residues.

This chain joins TRBV2 and TRBJ1-2; 7 bases agree with TRBD1. V lost 4 bases, J lost 5 bases, and 7 bases stayed unmatched. The germline V gene encodes CDR1 SNHLY and CDR2 FYNNEI. The CDR3 sequence is 14 residues long. Here the CDR3 DNA reads TGTGCCAGCAGTGCGGCAGGGGGTGGTTATGGCTACACCTTC. Translating it yields CASSAAGGGYGYTF. Complete variable domain (other parts from reference TRBV2 and TRBJ1-2): EPEVTQTPSHQVTQMGQEVILRCVPISNHLYFYWYRQILGQKVEFLVSFYNNEISEKSEIFDDQFSVERPDGSNFTLKIRSTKLEDSAMYFCASSAAGGGYGYTFGSGTRLTVV.

The chain joins TRBV7-2 to TRBJ2-3; the D gene is possibly TRBD2 (5 bases). The CDR3 covers 14 residues. Germline lookup yields CDR1 SGHTA and CDR2 FQGNSA. V lost 4 bases and J lost 2, with 10 bases in between. The CDR3 spells CASSSGLSTDTQYF. In DNA, the CDR3 is TGTGCCAGCAGCTCCGGACTGTCCACAGATACGCAGTATTTT.

This chain joins TRBV5-4 and TRBJ2-3; 8 positions agree with TRBD2. With 4 bases clipped from V and 6 bases from J, the junction kept 16 bases outside the gene matches. CDR1 and CDR2 from the germline V gene are SGHNT and YYREEE (reference sequence). This CDR3 has 17 amino acids. The CDR3 sequence: CASSAREREWAFDTQYF. CDR3 nucleotide sequence: TGTGCCAGCAGCGCGAGGGAGCGGGAGTGGGCGTTCGATACGCAGTATTTT.